This entry features one T cell receptor beta chain sequence. V lost 3 bases and J lost 3, with 9 bases in between. The CDR3 sequence is 13 residues long. CDR1 is MNHNS and CDR2 is SASEGT in the germline V gene. The data derive from a study of blood T cells in healthy people across ages. Ranging in age from roughly 6 to 90, the donors were healthy Caucasian individuals from Russia. Each donor had approximately 10 milliliters of peripheral blood drawn. Total RNA was extracted at no less than 5.5 micrograms per sample. Through a sample-barcoded 5' primer and a J-beta primer mix, a second PCR was run for about 6 to 11 cycles. The template-switch adaptor was a 5' adaptor with 12 random nucleotides. It tagged each cDNA molecule. From the 5' RACE reads, TCRdb called clonotypes with MiXCR, one entry per CDR3 protein. The table lists about 1.4 million distinct CDR3 sequences, around 59% of them singletons.

The specimen sequenced was blood. The origin of this receptor is a man between 18 and 29 years old in good health. The chain couples TRBV6-1 to TRBJ2-7; no reliable D call. The CDR3 DNA reads as TGTGCCAGCAGTGAGTCTGGGCACTACGAGCAGTACTTC. Protein: CASSESGHYEQYF.